These 3 T cell receptor beta chains were all obtained from the same sample, sequenced in a study of technical replicates of blood from a handful of donors (TCRdb year 2017). Library generation was performed with the immunoSEQ multiplex PCR assay. Here the immuneACCESS table is served through TCRdb, limited to in-frame sequences with V and J called. Missing clones are a known gap in these copies; in checked studies unresolved V genes cover under half, and the rest lacks a known reason. The sample table records about 88,000 clones; approximately 90% of these occur just once. Clones ranked in the top ten supply 0.2% to 0.3% of the sample. Sequencing input: T cells isolated from PBMCs. The receptor set was obtained from a human donor in good health.

The V gene is TRBV7-8, the J gene TRBJ1-5; tentatively, D is TRBD1 (5 bases). The CDR3 covers 15 residues. Looked up from germline, CDR1 is SGHVS and CDR2 is FQNEAQ. The ends were cut back, 3 bases at V and 2 bases at J, with 11 bases in the middle. CDR3 DNA: TGTGCCAGCAGCTTTGGGGGGATGGGCAATCAGCCCCAGCATTTT. It yields the protein CASSFGGMGNQPQHF.

The gene calls are TRBV29-1 and TRBJ2-7; TRBD1 matches 10 bases. Losses at the gene ends were 4 bases for V and 5 bases for J; bases not matched to a gene: 11. Germline CDR1 reads SQVTM; CDR2 reads ANQGSEA. The CDR3 totals 15 residues. The CDR3 spells CSVARPGTGVHEQYF. The CDR3 region has the DNA TGCAGCGTTGCGAGACCCGGGACAGGGGTCCACGAGCAGTACTTC.

This clone was recorded once. The chain is built from TRBV18 and TRBJ2-1; weak D call: TRBD2 (5 bases). Trimming stripped 6 bases from V and 10 bases from J, with 19 bases between. Germline loops: CDR1 KGHSH, CDR2 LQKENI. CDR3 length: 14 residues. CDR3 sequence reads: CASSPSDSDGEQFF. CDR3 nucleotides: TGTGCCAGCTCTCCCTCGGACTCGGACGGGGAGCAGTTCTTC.